This TCR beta chain was identified during a study of blood T cells in healthy people across ages. A second PCR of 7 to 11 cycles used a sample-barcoded 5' primer and a J-beta primer mix. TCRdb re-called the 5' RACE reads with MiXCR, one entry per CDR3 protein. The data hold 750,000 or so distinct CDR3 sequences, with roughly 25% observed a single time. Germline V gene sequence: CDR1 MDHEN, CDR2 SYDVKM. The CDR3 totals 13 residues. The ends were cut back, 6 bases at V and 4 bases at J, with 9 bases in the middle. In its sample, this clonotype was seen many times. This sample was shared with a second study, whose subject was T cells of mothers and their children.

V is TRBV28 and J is TRBJ2-2; the D is unclear. The sequencing sample was made of blood. This sequence was found in a boy younger than 18 in good health. The CDR3 is CASSPGSTGELFF. In nucleotides, the CDR3 is TGTGCCAGCAGCCCCGGTTCCACCGGGGAGCTGTTTTTT.